These T cell receptor beta chains were read from a single sample in a study of blood T cell repertoires in COVID-19. Data came from immunoSEQ multiplex PCR; TCRdb stores just in-frame clones and leaves some out. This table has 180,000 or so clones, roughly 81% appearing once. The source material was peripheral blood. These receptors were collected from a woman older than 75 with COVID-19, enrolled during active disease. Each CDR3 is given with its conserved first and last residue. The D gene is left open where the match is weak. Clone sizes are given selectively: once, few, many, or a class where the clone is expanded.

clone size | J gene | V gene | D gene | CDR3 DNA | CDR3 protein
NA | TRBJ1-2 | TRBV19 | TRBD1 | TGTGCCAGTAGTGAACAGGGGGTCGGCTATGGCTACACCTTC | CASSEQGVGYGYTF
NA | TRBJ2-7 | TRBV2 | TRBD1 | TGTGCCAGCAGTGATTGGCAGGGGGCTAGAGAGCAGTACTTC | CASSDWQGAREQYF
NA | TRBJ1-1 | TRBV29-1 | TRBD1 | TGCAGCGCTAGGACAGGCGCGAACACTGAAGCTTTCTTT | CSARTGANTEAFF
NA | TRBJ1-1 | TRBV6-1 | NA | TGTGCCAGCAGTGATGCCGGGACAAGGCTTGGGACTGAAGCTTTCTTT | CASSDAGTRLGTEAFF
NA | TRBJ1-4 | TRBV5-4 | NA | TGTGCCAGCAGGGGGGGGGATGAAAAACTGTTTTTT | CASRGGDEKLFF
few | TRBJ1-1 | TRBV2 | TRBD1 | TGTGCCGTCCTACTTAGGACAGGGGGGAACACTGAAGCTTTCTTT | CAVLLRTGGNTEAFF
NA | TRBJ2-3 | TRBV3-1/TRBV3-2 | TRBD2 | TGTGCCAGCAGCTATGGACTAGCGGGGGGGATAGATACGCAGTATTTT | CASSYGLAGGIDTQYF
NA | TRBJ2-1 | TRBV29-1 | TRBD2 | TGCAGCGCGGGACTAGCGGGATCTACCTACAATGAGCAGTTCTTC | CSAGLAGSTYNEQFF
NA | TRBJ2-5 | TRBV18 | TRBD2 | TGTGCCAGCTCACCACTCCTAGCGGGGCAAGGGGAGACCCAGTACTTC | CASSPLLAGQGETQYF
NA | TRBJ2-5 | TRBV5-5 | TRBD1 | TGTGCCAGCAGCTTGGGGGGACAGGGTCGAGAGACCCAGTACTTC | CASSLGGQGRETQYF
NA | TRBJ1-6 | TRBV11-3 | NA | TGTGCCAGCAGCTCCGACCGCAACAGGGACTATAATTCACCCCTCCACTTT | CASSSDRNRDYNSPLHF
NA | TRBJ1-2 | TRBV6-2/TRBV6-3 | NA | TGTGCCAGCAGTTACGTCACAGGAGGCTACACCTTC | CASSYVTGGYTF
NA | TRBJ1-5 | TRBV27 | NA | TGTGCCAGCAGTCTAACCCCCCTTGGGGGGGGCAATCAGCCCCAGCATTTT | CASSLTPLGGGNQPQHF
NA | TRBJ1-5 | TRBV7-8 | NA | TGTGCCAGCAGCGGTCACAGGGTTAACAATCAGCCCCAGCATTTT | CASSGHRVNNQPQHF
NA | TRBJ2-7 | TRBV10-1 | NA | TGCGCCAGCACGAGGTCCTACGAGCAGTACTTC | CASTRSYEQYF
NA | TRBJ2-3 | TRBV5-6 | NA | TGTGCCAGCAGCCTTGATCCGGGACTCAGCCTAGATACGCAGTATTTT | CASSLDPGLSLDTQYF
NA | TRBJ2-1 | TRBV11-2 | TRBD2 | TGTGCCAGCAGCTTAGGTGCCGGGGGGGCTGGCAATGAGCAGTTCTTC | CASSLGAGGAGNEQFF
NA | TRBJ2-6 | TRBV5-4 | NA | TGTGCCAGCAGCTTGGGTCGACTCGCTACTGGGGCCAACGTCCTGACTTTC | CASSLGRLATGANVLTF
NA | TRBJ2-7 | TRBV6-5 | NA | TGTGCCAGCAGTTCAACCTACGAGCAGTACTTC | CASSSTYEQYF
NA | TRBJ2-1 | TRBV5-4 | NA | TGTGCCAGCAGCTCGGACAGAGACAATGAGCAGTTCTTC | CASSSDRDNEQFF
few | TRBJ1-6 | TRBV2 | TRBD1 | TGTGCCAGCAGGACAGGGGTCGGGTCACCCCTCCACTTT | CASRTGVGSPLHF
NA | TRBJ1-1 | TRBV6-5 | NA | TGTGCCAGCAGTTACGGGTCGGGGAACACTGAAGCTTTCTTT | CASSYGSGNTEAFF